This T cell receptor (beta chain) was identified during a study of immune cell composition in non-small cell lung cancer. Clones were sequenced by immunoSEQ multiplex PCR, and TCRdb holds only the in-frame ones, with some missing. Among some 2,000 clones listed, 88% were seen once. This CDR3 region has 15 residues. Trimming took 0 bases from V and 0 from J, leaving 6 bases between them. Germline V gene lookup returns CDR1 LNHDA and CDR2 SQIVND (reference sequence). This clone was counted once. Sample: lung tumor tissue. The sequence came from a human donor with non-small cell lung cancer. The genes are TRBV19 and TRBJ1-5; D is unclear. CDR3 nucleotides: TGTGCCAGTAGTATAGATCACGGTAGCAATCAGCCCCAGCATTTT. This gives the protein CASSIDHGSNQPQHF.